This passage covers 32 T cell receptor beta chains from one sample sequenced in a study of cytomegalovirus exposure and HLA in healthy donors (dated by TCRdb to about 2017). The library was made by the immunoSEQ multiplex PCR assay. A mixture of 60 forward primers for TCR Vbeta segments and 13 reverse primers for TCR Jbeta segments was used in the multiplex PCR. TCRdb took this table from immuneACCESS and kept in-frame rearrangements with V and J called. Such tables lack part of the clones; where checked against another copy, unresolved V genes explain under half of the gap, and the rest is unexplained. The sample records 95,000 to 150,000 clones, 77% of which are singletons. The ten largest clones add up to about 3.9% of the sample. The specimen sequenced was PBMCs. The source is a human donor in good health.

This rearrangement joins TRBV7-9 to TRBJ1-5; TRBD1 aligns across 7 bases. From germline, CDR1 is SEHNR and CDR2 FQNEAQ (reference sequence). CDR3 size: 14 residues. J was trimmed by 2 bases and V by 4 bases; bases with no gene match: 2. CDR3 region: CASSWGTGNQPQHF. In DNA, the CDR3 is TGTGCCAGCAGCTGGGGGACAGGCAATCAGCCCCAGCATTTT.

This chain links TRBV19 with TRBJ2-5; TRBD1 might be the D (6 bases). CDR1 and CDR2 from the germline V gene are LNHDA and SQIVND (reference sequence). V lost 7 bases and J 5 bases, leaving 17 bases between the germline ends. The CDR3 has 14 residues. The DNA for the CDR3 is TGTGCCAGTACCCCGACAGGATCTTTGGAGACCCAGTACTTC. It codes for CASTPTGSLETQYF.

The chain has TRBV29-1 and TRBJ2-5; D unclear. V lost 3 bases and J 2 bases, leaving 7 bases between the germline ends. The germline gives CDR1 SQVTM, CDR2 ANQGSEA. The CDR3 runs to 12 residues. The CDR3 reads CSVDRSQETQYF. The DNA of the CDR3 is TGCAGCGTTGATCGCAGTCAAGAGACCCAGTACTTC.

The chain couples TRBV28 to TRBJ1-2; 7 bases are a match to TRBD1. V shed 2 bases and J 10 bases; nucleotides not matched to a gene: 7. CDR3 length: 13 residues. Germline-derived CDR1 and CDR2 are MDHEN and SYDVKM. The CDR3 DNA follows: TGTGCCAGCAGTTTACGAACAGGGGCTCACTACACCTTC. Its translation is CASSLRTGAHYTF.

This clone was counted a few times. The V and J genes are TRBV29-1 and TRBJ2-2, with 9 bases identical to TRBD2. Germline loops: CDR1 SQVTM, CDR2 ANQGSEA. V gave up 2 bases and J gave up 2 bases; unmatched junction bases: 9. CDR3 length equals 17 residues. In nucleotides, the CDR3 is TGCAGCGTTGAAAGGGGGCGGGAGGGCGGCAACACCGGGGAGCTGTTTTTT. Translated, it gives CSVERGREGGNTGELFF.

The rearrangement joins TRBV5-6 to TRBJ1-1; maybe TRBD1 (6 bases). Germline V gives CDR1 SGHDT, CDR2 YYEEEE. This CDR3 has 15 residues. Trimming cost V 2 bases and J 0 bases, with 11 bases left between them. The CDR3 loop is CASSLGQLMNTEAFF. CDR3 bases: TGTGCCAGCAGCTTAGGACAGCTAATGAACACTGAAGCTTTCTTT.

V usage is TRBV7-9 and J usage is TRBJ2-1; 8 bases are shared with TRBD2. CDR3 length equals 15 residues. The V segment lost 5 bases and the J segment 10 bases; nucleotides outside the gene matches: 13. Germline CDR1 reads SEHNR; CDR2 reads FQNEAQ (reference sequence). CDR3 DNA sequence: TGTGCCAGCAGCGAACCGGGACTAGAAAAGTCCGAGCAGTTCTTC. This sequence encodes CASSEPGLEKSEQFF.

CDR3 sequence (DNA): TGTGCCAGCAGCTTACAGGGTAGCTATGGCTACACCTTC. Residues: CASSLQGSYGYTF. This chain links TRBV5-4 with TRBJ1-2; D possibly corresponds to TRBD1 (6 bases). Per the germline V gene, CDR1 is SGHNT and CDR2 is YYREEE (reference sequence). This CDR3 is built from 13 residues. Deletions cut 2 bases from V and 4 bases from J, with 9 bases between.

The genes are TRBV27 and TRBJ2-2; 7 bases map to TRBD1. The CDR3 has 15 amino acids. Losses at the gene ends were 4 bases for V and 3 bases for J; bases not matched to a gene: 5. Germline V gene lookup returns CDR1 MNHEY and CDR2 SMNVEV (reference sequence). The CDR3 DNA reads as TGTGCCAGCAGTTACAGGGGAGTGGACACCGGGGAGCTGTTTTTT. Translating it yields CASSYRGVDTGELFF.

V usage is TRBV28 and J usage is TRBJ1-1; 10 bases align to TRBD1. J gave up 0 bases and V 5 bases, and 6 bases lay outside the gene matches. Germline V gene data show CDR1 as MDHEN and CDR2 as SYDVKM. The CDR3 is 16 amino acids. CDR3 loop: CASSPRTGGLNTEAFF. As DNA, the CDR3 is TGTGCCAGCAGTCCCAGGACAGGGGGACTGAACACTGAAGCTTTCTTT.

This chain uses TRBV4-1 with TRBJ1-4; D gene ambiguous. The CDR3 has 15 residues. Germline CDR1 is MGHRA and CDR2 is YSYEKL. With 0 bases removed from V and 7 bases from J, the gap between germline ends came to 12 bases. CDR3: CASSQEDVAGEKLFF. The CDR3 DNA reads as TGCGCCAGCAGCCAAGAGGACGTGGCGGGTGAAAAACTGTTTTTT.

The V gene is TRBV5-5, the J gene TRBJ2-7, with a tentative D call TRBD1 (6 bases). This CDR3 contains 14 residues. From germline, CDR1 is SGHKS and CDR2 YYEKEE (reference sequence). Trimming removed 2 bases from V and 3 bases from J, with 12 bases in between. DNA of the CDR3: TGTGCCAGCAGCTTAGGGACACCACTCTACGAGCAGTACTTC. This codes for CASSLGTPLYEQYF.

The chain carries TRBV7-2 and TRBJ2-7; the D gene is possibly TRBD2 (7 bases). The CDR3 loop spans 16 amino acids. Trimming removed 2 bases at V and 4 bases at J, with 18 bases between. The germline V gene has CDR1 SGHTA and CDR2 FQGNSA. CDR3 sequence (DNA): TGTGCCAGCAGCTTAAAAGGGGGGGGTAGCGGATACGAGCAGTACTTC. Translating it yields CASSLKGGGSGYEQYF. The complete variable domain, with remaining parts taken from reference TRBV7-2 and TRBJ2-7, reads GAGVSQSPSNKVTEKGKDVELRCDPISGHTALYWYRQSLGQGLEFLIYFQGNSAPDKSGLPSDRFSAERTGGSVSTLTIQRTQQEDSAVYLCASSLKGGGSGYEQYFGPGTRLTVT.

This clone was seen many times. V gene TRBV5-6 combines with J gene TRBJ2-1, with TRBD2 matching over 10 bases. CDR1 is SGHDT, CDR2 YYEEEE, per germline. The CDR3 has 13 residues. V shed 3 bases, J shed 12 bases, and the junction held 6 bases outside the gene matches. The CDR3: CASSSGLAEGQFF. As DNA, the CDR3 is TGTGCCAGCAGCTCCGGACTAGCGGAGGGGCAGTTCTTC.

This chain links TRBV6-1 with TRBJ1-3; D is uncertain. Trimming removed 8 bases at V and 2 bases at J, with 7 bases between. Germline CDR1 MNHNS, CDR2 SASEGT. The CDR3 totals 12 residues. DNA for the CDR3: TGTGCCAGCCCCGACACTGGAAACACCATATATTTT. Translating it yields CASPDTGNTIYF.

The chain carries TRBV6-5 and TRBJ2-2; 7 bases match TRBD1. The CDR3 totals 15 residues. J was trimmed by 2 bases and V by 5 bases; bases with no gene match: 5. Per germline, CDR1 MNHEY and CDR2 SVGAGI. Here the CDR3 DNA reads TGTGCCAGCAGTCGTAGGGACAGAAACACCGGGGAGCTGTTTTTT. Translating it yields CASSRRDRNTGELFF.

The chain links TRBV5-6 to TRBJ2-5; 14 bases align to TRBD2. This CDR3 contains 17 residues. The junction had 7 bases not matched to a gene; V was cut back by 1 base and J by 5 bases. CDR1 is SGHDT and CDR2 is YYEEEE in the germline V gene. The CDR3 DNA sequence: TGTGCCAGCAGCTTGTGGGGGACTAGCGGGAGACAGGAGACCCAGTACTTC. The encoded protein is CASSLWGTSGRQETQYF.

The chain uses TRBV5-4 and TRBJ1-1, with a possible D match to TRBD1 (6 bases). The CDR3 has 16 residues. Per germline, CDR1 SGHNT and CDR2 YYREEE (reference sequence). Trimming shortened V by 0 bases and J by 7 bases, and 19 bases separated the two germline ends. The CDR3, as DNA: TGTGCCAGCAGCTTGGGTGGAGGCAGGGGTAGTAGTGAAGCTTTCTTT. Amino acid sequence: CASSLGGGRGSSEAFF.

This clone was seen a single time. The chain recombines TRBV9 with TRBJ2-2; 11 nucleotides align to TRBD2. Germline V gives CDR1 SGDLS, CDR2 YYNGEE. With V trimmed by 0 bases and J by 5 bases, 6 bases remained unmatched. The CDR3 has 17 residues. CDR3 DNA sequence: TGTGCCAGCAGCGTAGTAGGAACTAGCGGGAGTACCGGGGAGCTGTTTTTT. This encodes CASSVVGTSGSTGELFF.

The chain carries TRBV4-1 and TRBJ1-2; tentative D call: TRBD1 (5 bases). Germline V lookup: CDR1 MGHRA, CDR2 YSYEKL. The V and J ends lost 4 bases and 0 bases respectively, with 9 bases between them. The CDR3 runs to 14 residues. The CDR3 coding sequence is TGCGCCAGCAGCCCGTCGACAGCTAACTATGGCTACACCTTC. Residues: CASSPSTANYGYTF.

CDR3 nucleotides: TGTGCCAGCAGTGAAGCCGGGGGGAGCCCCTACGAGCAGTACTTC. Protein sequence: CASSEAGGSPYEQYF. The chain couples TRBV6-1 to TRBJ2-5, with 7 positions matching TRBD2. The DNA matches TRBJ2-7 better at its end, which makes the J call doubtful. CDR1 and CDR2 (germline): MNHNS, SASEGT. The CDR3 contains 15 residues.

The V gene is TRBV10-2, the J gene TRBJ1-5; no definite D call. CDR3 length: 14 residues. Trimming removed 6 bases from V and 0 bases from J, with 9 bases in between. Germline CDR1 is WSHSY and CDR2 is SAAADI. CDR3 nucleotide sequence: TGCGCCAGCAGACAGATGGATAGCAATCAGCCCCAGCATTTT. Its translation: CASRQMDSNQPQHF.

The chain combines TRBV18 with TRBJ1-2, with D maybe TRBD1 (5 bases). This CDR3 is 15 amino acids long. The V gene lost 3 bases and the J gene lost 6 bases, with 17 bases spanning the gap. The V gene's germline CDR1 is KGHSH and CDR2 LQKENI. CDR3 region: CASSPSRVGMDGYTF. As DNA, the CDR3 is TGTGCCAGCTCACCGTCCAGGGTCGGTATGGATGGCTACACCTTC.

This chain connects TRBV11-3 to TRBJ2-2, with TRBD1 identical over 7 bases. The CDR3 is made up of 15 amino acids. With 5 bases clipped from V and 3 bases from J, the junction kept 6 bases outside the gene matches. Germline V CDR1 and CDR2: SGHNT, YENEEA. Written as DNA, the CDR3 is TGTGCCAGCAGCAAACAGGGGTATGACACCGGGGAGCTGTTTTTT. This translates into CASSKQGYDTGELFF.

This chain uses TRBV11-2 with TRBJ2-5; 11 nucleotides line up with TRBD2. Germline V gene data show CDR1 as SGHAT and CDR2 as FQNNGV. The J segment lost 4 bases and the V segment lost 0 bases, leaving 4 bases of the junction unmatched. CDR3 length: 16 amino acids. CDR3 sequence: CASSLESTSGRETQYF. DNA for the CDR3: TGTGCCAGCAGCTTAGAGTCCACTAGCGGGAGAGAGACCCAGTACTTC.

The chain recombines TRBV5-6 with TRBJ2-7, with 8 bases that match TRBD2. This CDR3 is built from 14 residues. Germline V gene data show CDR1 as SGHDT and CDR2 as YYEEEE. V lost 4 bases to trimming and J lost 7 bases; unmatched junction nucleotides: 10. DNA for the CDR3: TGTGCCAGCAGCCATTCCGCGGGGGGCGGAGAGCAGTACTTC. Residues: CASSHSAGGGEQYF.

The chain couples TRBV2 to TRBJ2-6; 8 nucleotides line up with TRBD2. The trim removed 6 bases at V and 0 bases at J, leaving 13 bases unmatched. Germline loops: CDR1 SNHLY, CDR2 FYNNEI. CDR3 size: 19 residues. Written as DNA, the CDR3 is TGTGCCAGCAGACTTACGGGGCTAGCGGGCTACTCTGGGGCCAACGTCCTGACTTTC. This encodes CASRLTGLAGYSGANVLTF.

The rearrangement joins TRBV6-1 to TRBJ2-1; 9 bases match TRBD1. This CDR3 is built from 14 residues. V shed 6 bases and J 6 bases; nucleotides not matched to a gene: 6. CDR1 MNHNS and CDR2 SASEGT come from the germline V gene. The CDR3 reads CASRRGQGPNEQFF. The CDR3 region has the DNA TGTGCCAGCAGACGAGGACAGGGGCCCAATGAGCAGTTCTTC.

The chain links TRBV11-2 to TRBJ2-7; perhaps TRBD1 as D (5 bases). The germline CDR1 and CDR2 sequences are SGHAT and FQNNGV. Between the trimmed V and J ends, which lost 0 bases and 0 bases, there was a span of 9 bases. The CDR3 runs 15 residues. The CDR3 DNA is TGTGCCAGCAGCTTAGAGACAGAACCCTCCTACGAGCAGTACTTC. Residues: CASSLETEPSYEQYF. The full variable domain, rest sourced from reference TRBV11-2 and TRBJ2-7, is EAGVAQSPRYKIIEKRQSVAFWCNPISGHATLYWYQQILGQGPKLLIQFQNNGVVDDSQLPKDRFSAERLKGVDSTLKIQPAKLEDSAVYLCASSLETEPSYEQYFGPGTRLTVT.

This rearrangement joins TRBV18 to TRBJ2-1; the D is unclear. The germline V and J ends were trimmed by 1 base and 3 bases, with 13 bases remaining between them. This CDR3 spans 16 amino acids. The V gene's germline CDR1 is KGHSH and CDR2 LQKENI. CDR3 nucleotide sequence: TGTGCCAGCTCACCACTTATGGCGGATCTCTACAATGAGCAGTTCTTC. Encoded protein: CASSPLMADLYNEQFF.

V usage is TRBV2 and J usage is TRBJ1-2, with 9 bases that match TRBD1. After removal of 6 bases from V and 8 bases from J, the junction contained 10 bases not matched to a gene. The CDR3 extends over 14 amino acids. Germline CDR1 reads SNHLY; CDR2 reads FYNNEI. The CDR3 bases are TGTGCCAGCAGGGAGACGGACAGGGGAGGCGGCTACACCTTC. This encodes CASRETDRGGGYTF.

This clone was seen a single time. The V and J genes are TRBV19 and TRBJ2-1; 12 bases align to TRBD1. In germline, CDR1 is LNHDA, CDR2 SQIVND (reference sequence). The trim removed 3 bases at V and 10 bases at J, leaving 10 bases unmatched. The CDR3 contains 16 residues. CDR3 loop: CASSILPGQGAREQFF. The CDR3 region has the DNA TGTGCCAGTAGTATTCTGCCGGGACAGGGGGCGAGAGAGCAGTTCTTC.